These T cell receptor beta chains were read from a single sample in a study of blood T cell repertoires in COVID-19. Measured with immunoSEQ multiplex PCR; TCRdb has only the in-frame clones, and not every one. Of 180,000 or so clones in the sample, approximately 84% were seen once. The source material was peripheral blood. These receptors were collected from an elderly woman with acute or convalescent COVID-19. The CDR3 runs from the conserved cysteine through the conserved F or W. The order of the fields is CDR3 protein, CDR3 DNA, J gene, V gene, clone size, D gene. A D gene is named only where the DNA matches it firmly. A clone size is listed for some rows: how often the clone was seen (once, few, many), or a class if it is expanded.

CDR3 protein: CASSEQLLAGTTGELFF
CDR3 DNA: TGTGCCAGCAGTGAACAACTCCTAGCGGGAACGACCGGGGAGCTGTTTTTT
J gene: TRBJ2-2
V gene: TRBV6-1
clone size: few
D gene: TRBD2

CDR3 protein: CASSPIPSGGAPYGYTF
CDR3 DNA: TGTGCCAGCAGTCCTATACCCTCAGGGGGCGCACCCTATGGCTACACCTTC
J gene: TRBJ1-2
V gene: TRBV6-6
clone size: NA
D gene: TRBD1

CDR3 protein: CASSLGTGSTDTQYF
CDR3 DNA: TGTGCCAGCAGCTTAGGGACAGGGAGTACAGATACGCAGTATTTT
J gene: TRBJ2-3
V gene: TRBV7-9
clone size: NA
D gene: TRBD1

CDR3 protein: CASSQRSNTQGRGYGYTF
CDR3 DNA: TGTGCCAGCAGCCAACGATCGAATACGCAGGGGCGCGGCTATGGCTACACCTTC
J gene: TRBJ1-2
V gene: TRBV14
clone size: NA
D gene: NA

CDR3 protein: CASSHTSGSVDTQYF
CDR3 DNA: TGTGCCAGCAGCCACACTAGCGGGAGTGTGGATACGCAGTATTTT
J gene: TRBJ2-3
V gene: TRBV21-1
clone size: NA
D gene: NA

CDR3 protein: CASSPTLTASSSYEQYF
CDR3 DNA: TGCGCCAGCAGCCCCACTCTGACAGCGTCGAGCTCCTACGAGCAGTACTTC
J gene: TRBJ2-7
V gene: TRBV5-1
clone size: once
D gene: NA

CDR3 protein: CATSDSTGGADLNYEQYF
CDR3 DNA: TGTGCCACCAGTGACTCGACAGGGGGCGCGGATTTGAACTACGAGCAGTACTTC
J gene: TRBJ2-7
V gene: TRBV24-1
clone size: NA
D gene: TRBD1

CDR3 protein: CASSLVGQVNSEAFF
CDR3 DNA: TGTGCCAGCAGCTTGGTGGGACAGGTTAACTCTGAAGCTTTCTTT
J gene: TRBJ1-1
V gene: TRBV9
clone size: many
D gene: TRBD1

CDR3 protein: CSVALRGLATNEQFF
CDR3 DNA: TGCAGCGTTGCCCTCAGGGGGCTAGCAACTAATGAGCAGTTCTTC
J gene: TRBJ2-1
V gene: TRBV29-1
clone size: NA
D gene: TRBD1

CDR3 protein: CASSLRQGATGELFF
CDR3 DNA: TGTGCCAGCAGCTTAAGGCAGGGGGCCACCGGGGAGCTGTTTTTT
J gene: TRBJ2-2
V gene: TRBV5-4
clone size: NA
D gene: TRBD1

CDR3 protein: CASNPFGKGVSNQPQHF
CDR3 DNA: TGTGCCAGCAACCCCTTCGGGAAGGGGGTTAGCAATCAGCCCCAGCATTTT
J gene: TRBJ1-5
V gene: TRBV28
clone size: NA
D gene: NA

CDR3 protein: CASSLAVAGVYEQYF
CDR3 DNA: TGCGCCAGCAGCTTGGCCGTGGCAGGGGTTTACGAGCAGTACTTC
J gene: TRBJ2-7
V gene: TRBV5-1
clone size: NA
D gene: NA

CDR3 protein: CASSQRQGSTEAFF
CDR3 DNA: TGTGCCAGCAGCCAAAGGCAGGGGAGCACTGAAGCTTTCTTT
J gene: TRBJ1-1
V gene: TRBV14
clone size: NA
D gene: NA

CDR3 protein: CASSLGGTGPGSPLHF
CDR3 DNA: TGTGCCAGCAGCTTAGGAGGCACAGGACCAGGGTCACCCCTCCACTTT
J gene: TRBJ1-6
V gene: TRBV7-9
clone size: NA
D gene: NA

CDR3 protein: CASSQSSGVSNQPQHF
CDR3 DNA: TGCGCCAGCAGTCAATCGTCGGGGGTTAGCAATCAGCCCCAGCATTTT
J gene: TRBJ1-5
V gene: TRBV23-1
clone size: NA
D gene: NA

CDR3 protein: CASNAGGLAGGHHTQYF
CDR3 DNA: TGTGCCAGCAACGCAGGGGGACTAGCGGGAGGCCACCATACGCAGTATTTT
J gene: TRBJ2-3
V gene: TRBV28
clone size: NA
D gene: TRBD2

CDR3 protein: CASSLFDRVDYGYTF
CDR3 DNA: TGTGCCAGCAGTTTATTTGACAGGGTGGACTATGGCTACACCTTC
J gene: TRBJ1-2
V gene: TRBV28
clone size: once
D gene: TRBD1

CDR3 protein: CASNFVGLEFYEQYF
CDR3 DNA: TGTGCCAGCAATTTTGTGGGACTAGAATTCTACGAGCAGTACTTC
J gene: TRBJ2-7
V gene: TRBV28
clone size: NA
D gene: TRBD2

CDR3 protein: CASSPLRGPEKLFF
CDR3 DNA: TGTGCCAGCAGCCCCCTGCGGGGTCCTGAAAAACTGTTTTTT
J gene: TRBJ1-4
V gene: TRBV9
clone size: NA
D gene: NA

CDR3 protein: CASSLRLAGVTDTQYF
CDR3 DNA: TGTGCCAGCAGCCTAAGACTAGCGGGAGTCACAGATACGCAGTATTTT
J gene: TRBJ2-3
V gene: TRBV5-4
clone size: once
D gene: TRBD2

CDR3 protein: CATSRPPGTSGYNEQFF
CDR3 DNA: TGTGCCACCAGCAGACCACCCGGGACTAGCGGATACAATGAGCAGTTCTTC
J gene: TRBJ2-1
V gene: TRBV15
clone size: once
D gene: TRBD2

CDR3 protein: CAISAGTGSNYGYTF
CDR3 DNA: TGTGCCATCAGTGCGGGGACAGGGTCTAACTATGGCTACACCTTC
J gene: TRBJ1-2
V gene: TRBV10-3
clone size: NA
D gene: TRBD1

CDR3 protein: CASSLGGPTGGSDEQFF
CDR3 DNA: TGTGCCAGCAGCTTGGGAGGTCCAACAGGGGGCAGCGATGAGCAGTTCTTC
J gene: TRBJ2-1
V gene: TRBV5-6
clone size: few
D gene: TRBD1

CDR3 protein: CASSVDSGRAYNEQFF
CDR3 DNA: TGTGCCAGCAGCGTGGATAGCGGGAGGGCATACAATGAGCAGTTCTTC
J gene: TRBJ2-1
V gene: TRBV9
clone size: NA
D gene: TRBD2

CDR3 protein: CASSPRGLETGIQYF
CDR3 DNA: TGTGCCAGCAGTCCCCGGGGACTAGAGACGGGCATTCAGTACTTC
J gene: TRBJ2-4
V gene: TRBV27
clone size: NA
D gene: TRBD2

CDR3 protein: CASSQRQGSDSPLHF
CDR3 DNA: TGTGCCAGCAGCCAGAGACAGGGTTCGGATTCACCCCTCCACTTT
J gene: TRBJ1-6
V gene: TRBV11-2
clone size: once
D gene: TRBD1

CDR3 protein: CASSAPGGDYLNTGELFF
CDR3 DNA: TGTGCCAGCAGCGCCCCGGGAGGGGACTACCTTAACACCGGGGAGCTGTTTTTT
J gene: TRBJ2-2
V gene: TRBV9
clone size: NA
D gene: TRBD2

CDR3 protein: CASSIVAGLNTEAFF
CDR3 DNA: TGTGCCAGTAGTATAGTCGCCGGGTTGAACACTGAAGCTTTCTTT
J gene: TRBJ1-1
V gene: TRBV19
clone size: NA
D gene: NA

CDR3 protein: CASSFPGGTGELFF
CDR3 DNA: TGCGCCAGCAGCTTCCCGGGGGGAACCGGGGAGCTGTTTTTT
J gene: TRBJ2-2
V gene: TRBV5-1
clone size: NA
D gene: TRBD2

CDR3 protein: CASSEGLAGLYYEQYF
CDR3 DNA: TGTGCCAGCAGCGAGGGACTAGCGGGATTATACTACGAGCAGTACTTC
J gene: TRBJ2-7
V gene: TRBV9
clone size: NA
D gene: TRBD2

CDR3 protein: CASSLVGQGKGEQYF
CDR3 DNA: TGCGCCAGCAGCTTAGTCGGACAGGGTAAGGGTGAGCAGTACTTC
J gene: TRBJ2-7
V gene: TRBV5-1
clone size: NA
D gene: TRBD1

CDR3 protein: CASSRSDSNYGYTF
CDR3 DNA: TGTGCCAGCAGCCGATCTGACTCTAACTATGGCTACACCTTC
J gene: TRBJ1-2
V gene: TRBV5-4
clone size: once
D gene: NA

CDR3 protein: CASSMTGGAENTIYF
CDR3 DNA: TGTGCCAGTAGTATGACAGGGGGCGCGGAAAACACCATATATTTT
J gene: TRBJ1-3
V gene: TRBV19
clone size: NA
D gene: TRBD1

CDR3 protein: CASSPSTGGPADTQYF
CDR3 DNA: TGTGCCAGCTCACCTTCGACAGGGGGTCCAGCAGATACGCAGTATTTT
J gene: TRBJ2-3
V gene: TRBV18
clone size: NA
D gene: TRBD1

CDR3 protein: CASSSLRGVLHF
CDR3 DNA: TGTGCCAGCAGCTCCCTCCGGGGGGTACTCCACTTT
J gene: TRBJ1-6
V gene: TRBV7-9
clone size: few
D gene: NA

CDR3 protein: CASSLLQGRTGELFF
CDR3 DNA: TGCGCCAGCAGTTTGCTACAGGGGCGCACCGGGGAGCTGTTTTTT
J gene: TRBJ2-2
V gene: TRBV4-3
clone size: NA
D gene: TRBD1

CDR3 protein: CASSPNIYEQYF
CDR3 DNA: TGTGCCAGCAGCCCCAACATCTACGAGCAGTACTTC
J gene: TRBJ2-7
V gene: TRBV6-5
clone size: NA
D gene: NA

CDR3 protein: CASTPWDRGNSPLHF
CDR3 DNA: TGTGCCAGCACCCCCTGGGACAGGGGGAATTCACCCCTCCACTTT
J gene: TRBJ1-6
V gene: TRBV28
clone size: NA
D gene: TRBD1

CDR3 protein: CSVGWSDYEQYF
CDR3 DNA: TGCAGCGTTGGCTGGTCAGACTACGAGCAGTACTTC
J gene: TRBJ2-7
V gene: TRBV29-1
clone size: NA
D gene: NA

CDR3 protein: CASRPNRAGYNEQFF
CDR3 DNA: TGTGCCAGCAGGCCAAATCGGGCGGGATACAATGAGCAGTTCTTC
J gene: TRBJ2-1
V gene: TRBV25-1
clone size: NA
D gene: NA

CDR3 protein: CASSSSGTGGIYEQYF
CDR3 DNA: TGTGCCAGCAGCAGCTCAGGGACAGGGGGCATCTACGAGCAGTACTTC
J gene: TRBJ2-7
V gene: TRBV5-6
clone size: few
D gene: TRBD1

CDR3 protein: CASSSSGAYNEQFF
CDR3 DNA: TGTGCCAGCAGTTCTAGCGGGGCCTACAATGAGCAGTTCTTC
J gene: TRBJ2-1
V gene: TRBV27
clone size: NA
D gene: TRBD2

CDR3 protein: CATSSVPGQYYGYTF
CDR3 DNA: TGTGCCACCAGCAGTGTCCCGGGACAGTACTATGGCTACACCTTC
J gene: TRBJ1-2
V gene: TRBV15
clone size: NA
D gene: TRBD1

CDR3 protein: CAISESLAGGNTIYF
CDR3 DNA: TGTGCCATCAGTGAGTCGCTGGCGGGGGGAAACACCATATATTTT
J gene: TRBJ1-3
V gene: TRBV10-3
clone size: NA
D gene: NA

CDR3 protein: CASGDRVGNTIYF
CDR3 DNA: TGTGCCAGTGGGGACAGGGTTGGAAACACCATATATTTT
J gene: TRBJ1-3
V gene: TRBV19
clone size: NA
D gene: TRBD1

CDR3 protein: CASRRGGGSYEQYF
CDR3 DNA: TGTGCCAGCAGGCGTGGGGGCGGCTCCTACGAGCAGTACTTC
J gene: TRBJ2-7
V gene: TRBV28
clone size: NA
D gene: NA

CDR3 protein: CASSNAYRVQPQHF
CDR3 DNA: TGTGCCAGCTCCAACGCTTACAGGGTGCAGCCCCAGCATTTT
J gene: TRBJ1-5
V gene: TRBV18
clone size: NA
D gene: NA

CDR3 protein: CSVEDTGGGTEAFF
CDR3 DNA: TGCAGCGTTGAAGATACTGGGGGCGGCACTGAAGCTTTCTTT
J gene: TRBJ1-1
V gene: TRBV29-1
clone size: NA
D gene: NA

CDR3 protein: CASSIRGQGTVGELFF
CDR3 DNA: TGTGCCAGCAGCATACGAGGACAGGGTACCGTCGGGGAGCTGTTTTTT
J gene: TRBJ2-2
V gene: TRBV7-9
clone size: few
D gene: TRBD1